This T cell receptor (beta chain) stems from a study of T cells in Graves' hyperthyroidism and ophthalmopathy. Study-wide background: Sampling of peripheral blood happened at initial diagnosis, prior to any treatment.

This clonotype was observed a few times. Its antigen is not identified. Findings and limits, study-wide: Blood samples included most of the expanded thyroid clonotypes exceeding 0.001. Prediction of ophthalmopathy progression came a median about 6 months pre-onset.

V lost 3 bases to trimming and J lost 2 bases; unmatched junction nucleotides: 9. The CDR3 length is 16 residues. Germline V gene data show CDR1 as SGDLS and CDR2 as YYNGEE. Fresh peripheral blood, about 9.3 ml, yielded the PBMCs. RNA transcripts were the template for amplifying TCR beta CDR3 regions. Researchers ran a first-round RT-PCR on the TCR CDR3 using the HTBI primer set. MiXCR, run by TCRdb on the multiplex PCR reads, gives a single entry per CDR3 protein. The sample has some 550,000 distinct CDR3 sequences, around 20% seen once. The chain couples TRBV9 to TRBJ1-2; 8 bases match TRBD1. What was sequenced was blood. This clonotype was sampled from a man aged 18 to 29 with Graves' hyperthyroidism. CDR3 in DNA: TGTGCCAGCAGCGCTAGACAGGGGCTGGGAAACTATGGCTACACCTTC. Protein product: CASSARQGLGNYGYTF.